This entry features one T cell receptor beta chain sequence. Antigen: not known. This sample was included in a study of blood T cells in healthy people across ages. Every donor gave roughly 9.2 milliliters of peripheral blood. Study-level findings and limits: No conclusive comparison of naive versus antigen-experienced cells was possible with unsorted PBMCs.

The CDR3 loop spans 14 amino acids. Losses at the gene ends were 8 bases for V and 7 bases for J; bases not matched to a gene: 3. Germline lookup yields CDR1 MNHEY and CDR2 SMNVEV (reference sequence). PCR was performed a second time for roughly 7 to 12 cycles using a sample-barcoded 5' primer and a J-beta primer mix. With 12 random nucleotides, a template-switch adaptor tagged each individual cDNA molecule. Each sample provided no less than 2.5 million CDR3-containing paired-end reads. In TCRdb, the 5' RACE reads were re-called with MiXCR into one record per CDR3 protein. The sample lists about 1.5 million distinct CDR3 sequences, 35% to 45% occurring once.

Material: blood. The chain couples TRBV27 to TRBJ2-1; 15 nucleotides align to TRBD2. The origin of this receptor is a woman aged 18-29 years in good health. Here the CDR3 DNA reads TGTGCCAGCCTCGGACTAGCGGGGGGGAATGAGCAGTTCTTC. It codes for CASLGLAGGNEQFF.